One and the same sample provided the 18 T cell receptor beta chains below, sequenced in a study of CD8 T cells in Susac syndrome. Reverse transcription used about 0.45 to 1 ug RNA and random hexamers. TCRdb re-derived calls from the immunoSEQ multiplex PCR reads in MiXCR, one entry per CDR3 protein. The profile covers fewer than 350,000 distinct CDR3 sequences, with 92% appearing a single time and about 0.063% taken by the ten largest. Sequenced material: CD4+ T cells from PBMCs. These receptor sequences come from a human donor with multiple sclerosis.

V gene TRBV5-1 combines with J gene TRBJ2-5, with 9 bases aligning to TRBD1. Losses at the gene ends were 4 bases for V and 0 bases for J; bases not matched to a gene: 13. Germline loops: CDR1 SGHRS, CDR2 YFSETQ. The CDR3 contains 18 residues. The CDR3 protein is CASSPRDRAWEYQETQYF. The CDR3 DNA is TGCGCCAGCAGCCCGAGGGACAGGGCTTGGGAGTACCAAGAGACCCAGTACTTC. The entire variable domain, with the rest obtained from reference TRBV5-1 and TRBJ2-5, is as follows: KAGVTQTPRYLIKTRGQQVTLSCSPISGHRSVSWYQQTPGQGLQFLFEYFSETQRNKGNFPGRFSGRQFSNSRSEMNVSTLELGDSALYLCASSPRDRAWEYQETQYFGPGTRLLVL.

The rearrangement uses TRBV6-1 and TRBJ2-5; 7 bases are shared with TRBD1. V dropped 6 bases and J dropped 7; count of bases not matched to a gene: 20. The CDR3 spans 17 residues. Germline-derived CDR1 and CDR2 are MNHNS and SASEGT. CDR3 nucleotide sequence: TGTGCCAGCAGCGACCACAGGGGAGCCCCACCATCAGGGACCCAGTACTTC. This sequence encodes CASSDHRGAPPSGTQYF.

The chain combines TRBV29-1 with TRBJ2-4; possibly TRBD2 for D (5 bases). Germline loops: CDR1 SQVTM, CDR2 ANQGSEA. V was shortened by 4 bases and J by 5 bases, with 9 bases between the two germline ends. CDR3 length: 12 residues. For the CDR3, the DNA is TGCAGCGTTGCGGGAAGCGAAAACATTCAGTACTTC. Its protein is CSVAGSENIQYF. Together with reference TRBV29-1 and TRBJ2-4, the CDR3 gives the full variable domain: SAVISQKPSRDICQRGTSLTIQCQVDSQVTMMFWYRQQPGQSLTLIATANQGSEATYESGFVIDKFPISRPNLTFSTLTVSNMSPEDSSIYLCSVAGSENIQYFGAGTRLSVL.

The CDR3, as DNA: TGCAGCGCCTCGATCGGGAGTTTGGAGCAGTTCTTC. Its translation: CSASIGSLEQFF. The gene calls are TRBV29-1 and TRBJ2-1; possibly TRBD2 for D (6 bases). The germline V gene has CDR1 SQVTM and CDR2 ANQGSEA. V was cut by 7 bases and J by 10 bases, with 17 bases left in between. CDR3 length: 12 amino acids.

This chain connects TRBV12-3 or TRBV12-4 to TRBJ2-3; TRBD2 agrees at 12 bases. V trimming: 6 bases; J trimming: 6 bases; junction bases outside the gene matches: 13. The CDR3 covers 17 residues. CDR3 loop: CASSPQTSGGLWDTQYF. The DNA for the CDR3 is TGTGCCAGCAGCCCTCAGACTAGCGGGGGCCTTTGGGATACGCAGTATTTT.

J is TRBJ2-1 and V is TRBV29-1; 11 bases match TRBD2. Losses at the gene ends were 3 bases for V and 4 bases for J; bases not matched to a gene: 5. The CDR3 covers 15 residues. Germline V gives CDR1 SQVTM, CDR2 ANQGSEA. CDR3 sequence reads: CSVDGLAGGYNEQFF. The DNA for the CDR3 is TGCAGCGTTGACGGGCTAGCGGGAGGTTACAATGAGCAGTTCTTC.

The chain is built from TRBV2 and TRBJ1-5; no clear D. This CDR3 is built from 17 residues. The V gene lost 2 bases and the J gene lost 4 bases, with 18 bases spanning the gap. Germline loops: CDR1 SNHLY, CDR2 FYNNEI. This chain's CDR3 is CASSEIGGVSVNQPQHF. CDR3 DNA: TGTGCCAGCAGTGAAATAGGTGGGGTGTCAGTGAATCAGCCCCAGCATTTT.

J is TRBJ2-1 and V is TRBV5-4; D possibly uses TRBD1 or TRBD2 (5 bases each). CDR3 length: 14 amino acids. Trimming removed 3 bases at V and 7 bases at J, with 14 bases between. Germline lookup yields CDR1 SGHNT and CDR2 YYREEE (reference sequence). The CDR3 nucleotides are TGTGCCAGCAGCTCCCCGGGACCAGCGAATGAGCAGTTCTTC. Amino acids: CASSSPGPANEQFF.

Comment on this clonotype: A read error may produce the germline difference seen at one junction end. This chain joins TRBV20-1 and TRBJ1-5; 7 bases align to TRBD1. Per germline, CDR1 DFQATT and CDR2 SNEGSKA (reference sequence). The CDR3 sequence is 16 residues long. The CDR3 here is CNAALGGRGSNQPQHF. CDR3 nucleotides: TGCAATGCTGCCCTCGGGGGCAGGGGGAGCAATCAGCCCCAGCATTTT.

J is TRBJ1-4 and V is TRBV6-5; D is undetermined. V dropped 1 base and J dropped 5 bases, with 5 bases sitting between them. CDR1 and CDR2 from the germline V gene are MNHEY and SVGAGI. The CDR3 runs 13 residues. The CDR3 DNA is TGTGCCAGCAGTTACTGGAGAAATGAAAAACTGTTTTTT. The encoded protein is CASSYWRNEKLFF.

The chain links TRBV7-6 to TRBJ2-5, with D hard to call. The V gene lost 4 bases and the J gene lost 6 bases, with 12 bases spanning the gap. Germline V gene sequence: CDR1 SGHVS, CDR2 FNYEAQ. This CDR3 is built from 13 residues. CDR3 loop: CASSSHFTQTQYF. The CDR3 DNA reads as TGTGCCAGCAGCTCACACTTTACGCAGACCCAGTACTTC. Complete variable domain (other parts from reference TRBV7-6 and TRBJ2-5): GAGVSQSPRYKVTKRGQDVALRCDPISGHVSLYWYRQALGQGPEFLTYFNYEAQQDKSGLPNDRFSAERPEGSISTLTIQRTEQRDSAMYRCASSSHFTQTQYFGPGTRLLVL.

The V call is TRBV15, the J call TRBJ1-5; D perhaps matches TRBD1 (5 bases). Deletions cut 5 bases from V and 11 bases from J, with 13 bases between. Looked up from germline, CDR1 is LNHNV and CDR2 is YYDKDF (reference sequence). The CDR3 is 12 amino acids. The CDR3 spells CATSLDRGTQHF. CDR3 bases: TGTGCCACCAGCCTCGACCGGGGGACCCAGCATTTT.

The rearrangement links TRBV5-1 to TRBJ1-5; no definite D call. There are 15 residues in the CDR3. V was cut by 0 bases and J by 6 bases, with 13 bases left in between. CDR1 is SGHRS and CDR2 is YFSETQ in the germline V gene. CDR3 amino acids: CASSLAPGGLQPQHF. The CDR3, as DNA: TGCGCCAGCAGCTTGGCCCCAGGTGGCCTTCAGCCCCAGCATTTT.

This clonotype showed up just a few times. The chain recombines TRBV5-6 with TRBJ1-3; D gene ambiguous. The CDR3 has 15 amino acids. Germline V gene data show CDR1 as SGHDT and CDR2 as YYEEEE. Trimming took 0 bases from V and 2 from J, leaving 9 bases between them. Here the CDR3 DNA reads TGTGCCAGCAGCTTGGGTGGGATTGCTGGAAACACCATATATTTT. Protein product: CASSLGGIAGNTIYF.

V and J are TRBV11-2 and TRBJ2-1; D call uncertain. Between the trimmed V and J ends, which lost 0 bases and 4 bases, there was a span of 10 bases. This CDR3 region has 15 residues. Germline CDR1 and CDR2: SGHAT and FQNNGV. The CDR3 protein is CASSLDRLRYNEQFF. The DNA of the CDR3 is TGTGCCAGCAGCTTAGATCGTCTCAGGTACAATGAGCAGTTCTTC. The full variable domain, in which reference TRBV11-2 and TRBJ2-1 provide the parts outside the CDR3, is EAGVAQSPRYKIIEKRQSVAFWCNPISGHATLYWYQQILGQGPKLLIQFQNNGVVDDSQLPKDRFSAERLKGVDSTLKIQPAKLEDSAVYLCASSLDRLRYNEQFFGPGTRLTVL.

V and J are TRBV4-3 and TRBJ2-2; 7 nucleotides match TRBD2. In germline, CDR1 is LGHNA, CDR2 YSLEER. This CDR3 comprises 16 residues. After removal of 4 bases from V and 1 base from J, the junction contained 6 bases not matched to a gene. In DNA form, the CDR3 reads TGCGCCAGCAGCCTGTGGGGGGAGGGGAACACCGGGGAGCTGTTTTTT. Protein sequence: CASSLWGEGNTGELFF.

This sequence joins TRBV5-1 and TRBJ2-2; 14 bases fit TRBD2. The CDR3 length is 16 residues. CDR1 SGHRS and CDR2 YFSETQ come from the germline V gene. The V segment lost 4 bases and the J segment 5 bases; nucleotides outside the gene matches: 4. CDR3 residues: CASSPRTSGGTGELFF. In nucleotides, the CDR3 is TGCGCCAGCAGCCCTCGGACTAGCGGGGGGACCGGGGAGCTGTTTTTT.

The chain employs TRBV20-1 and TRBJ2-5; D is perhaps TRBD1 (5 bases). This CDR3 region has 11 residues. Germline V gene sequence: CDR1 DFQATT, CDR2 SNEGSKA (reference sequence). V dropped 5 bases and J dropped 4 bases, with 8 bases sitting between them. The CDR3 DNA is TGCAGTGCTCAGGGTGGAGAGACCCAGTACTTC. This gives the protein CSAQGGETQYF.